One sample yielded the 11 T cell receptor beta chains listed below, sequenced in a study of CD8 T cells in ankylosing spondylitis. What these receptors recognize is not known. General study points: Fewer than 10 highly homologous variants formed a TCR beta motif that appeared characteristic of ankylosing spondylitis blood.

TCRdb re-analysed the 5' RACE reads in MiXCR, keeping a single row per CDR3 protein. The profile shows hundreds of thousands of distinct CDR3 sequences, roughly 25% of them singletons. The sample was blood, either unsorted or a sorted T cell fraction (not recorded which). Every receptor here comes from a male donor with ankylosing spondylitis.

V is TRBV20-1 and J is TRBJ1-5, with TRBD1 matching over 9 bases. Per the germline V gene, CDR1 is DFQATT and CDR2 is SNEGSKA (reference sequence). The CDR3 is 13 residues long. V trimming: 3 bases; J trimming: 5 bases; junction bases outside the gene matches: 2. CDR3 sequence reads: CSASRTGDQPQHF. In nucleotides, the CDR3 is TGCAGTGCTAGTCGGACAGGGGATCAGCCCCAGCATTTT.

There are many counts of this clonotype. In DNA, the CDR3 is TGTGCCAGCAGCCCCATAGGAGGGGGGGCTCAGCCCCAGCATTTT. Translating it yields CASSPIGGGAQPQHF. The gene calls are TRBV12-3 or TRBV12-4 and TRBJ1-5; the D gene is possibly TRBD1 (6 bases). There are 15 residues in the CDR3. V lost 6 bases and J 6 bases, leaving 18 bases between the germline ends.

The rearrangement uses TRBV5-4 and TRBJ2-1; D is unclear. V dropped 3 bases and J dropped 12 bases, with 16 bases sitting between them. The CDR3 covers 13 residues. Looked up from germline, CDR1 is SGHNT and CDR2 is YYREEE (reference sequence). In DNA, the CDR3 is TGTGCCAGCAGCTCCGGCCCCGATCCTGGGCAGTTCTTC. Translating gives CASSSGPDPGQFF.

The CDR3 here is CSARDPSGRFTGELFF. CDR3 DNA sequence: TGCAGTGCTAGAGACCCCAGCGGGAGGTTCACCGGGGAGCTGTTTTTT. V usage is TRBV20-1 and J usage is TRBJ2-2; 9 nucleotides line up with TRBD2. The CDR3 is 16 residues long. Germline V gene data show CDR1 as DFQATT and CDR2 as SNEGSKA (reference sequence). V dropped 0 bases and J dropped 4; count of bases not matched to a gene: 6.

Here the CDR3 reads CASSPTGVSYNEQFF. DNA of the CDR3: TGTGCCAGCAGCCCGACAGGGGTTTCGTACAATGAGCAGTTCTTC. The chain combines TRBV7-9 with TRBJ2-1, with 8 positions matching TRBD1. The junction had 7 bases not matched to a gene; V was cut back by 5 bases and J by 4 bases. CDR1 and CDR2 from the germline V gene are SEHNR and FQNEAQ (reference sequence). This CDR3 spans 15 amino acids.

This clonotype has a handful of counts. V and J are TRBV12-3 or TRBV12-4 and TRBJ2-1; 9 positions match TRBD1. CDR3 length: 15 amino acids. J gave up 0 bases and V 6 bases, and 3 bases lay outside the gene matches. The DNA for the CDR3 is TGTGCCAGCAGACGACAGGGGGTCTCCTACAATGAGCAGTTCTTC. Translated: CASRRQGVSYNEQFF.

This clonotype was observed a few times. The gene calls are TRBV5-1 and TRBJ2-2, with TRBD2 identical over 8 bases. The CDR3 is made up of 17 amino acids. The V gene's germline CDR1 is SGHRS and CDR2 YFSETQ. Trimming cost V 0 bases and J 2 bases; bases outside gene matches: 6. In DNA form, the CDR3 reads TGCGCCAGCAGCTTGGTAGCGGGACTCGGAAACACCGGGGAGCTGTTTTTT. Residues: CASSLVAGLGNTGELFF.

There are a few counts of this clonotype. The rearrangement links TRBV29-1 to TRBJ1-2, with D possibly matching TRBD1 (5 bases). CDR3 length: 13 residues. Trimming shortened V by 0 bases and J by 2 bases, and 7 bases separated the two germline ends. Germline values: CDR1 SQVTM, CDR2 ANQGSEA. CDR3 sequence reads: CSVEEGRNYGYTF. The CDR3, as DNA: TGCAGCGTTGAAGAGGGACGGAACTATGGCTACACCTTC.

The chain joins TRBV20-1 to TRBJ1-6; tentative D call: TRBD1 (6 bases). Germline CDR1 DFQATT, CDR2 SNEGSKA (reference sequence). Trimming shortened V by 1 base and J by 8 bases, and 12 bases separated the two germline ends. The CDR3 is 14 residues long. The CDR3 reads CSARVGQGYSPLHF. The CDR3 DNA reads as TGCAGTGCTAGAGTGGGGCAGGGGTATTCACCCCTCCACTTT.

The sample holds a few counts of this clonotype. The gene calls are TRBV10-3 and TRBJ2-6; D call uncertain. The CDR3 is 13 residues long. Trimming pared 7 bases from V and 4 bases from J, leaving 8 bases between. Germline CDR1 reads ENHRY; CDR2 reads SYGVKD. The CDR3 DNA sequence: TGTGCCATCACATCTGGCGGGGCCAACGTCCTGACTTTC. It encodes CAITSGGANVLTF.

This chain uses TRBV12-3 or TRBV12-4 with TRBJ1-2; 9 bases agree with TRBD1. J lost 4 bases, V lost 6 bases, and 6 bases had no gene match. This CDR3 comprises 14 residues. DNA for the CDR3: TGTGCCAGCAGCCGGGACAGGGCCTTCTATGGCTACACCTTC. Encoded protein: CASSRDRAFYGYTF.